This record covers a single TCR beta chain. Its antigen has not been determined. The sample holds no much larger clone one base away, and base qualities are not on file. The CDR3 contains 15 residues, cysteine and phenylalanine counted. The read is trimmed to its CDR3 DNA, 45 bases read in frame from base 1. V has 2 bases trimmed and J has 6 bases trimmed; junction bases matching no gene number 7. CDR1 and CDR2, looked up from the germline V gene, are SGHDN and FVKESK. The data belong to a study of blood T cell repertoires in COVID-19 (dated by TCRdb to 2018 to 2020). About the study as a whole: Samples covering the acute and convalescent phases of COVID-19 were provided by collaborators in the United States, Italy and Spain. The prospective study material was composed of cDNA or gDNA derived from T cells, B-cell-depleted T cells, or PBMCs. The dataset comprised deeply sampled blood TCRbeta repertoires from subjects exposed to, actively infected with, or recovered from COVID-19. A freely available public database, intended as a resource for researchers studying the immune response to SARS-CoV-2, is where the repertoires were released. Samples were obtained from the ongoing ImmuneRACE study (first 160 participants) and from 1,200 or so subjects provided by 6 global collaborators. Nearly every sample came with metadata listing a de-identified subject ID, COVID-19 status, age in years and sex. Where HLA class I and class II types were available, the types were taken from metadata supplied by the sample provider, not from assay-based typing. What the work shows at the level of the full study, not this receptor alone: The amount of clinical and demographic metadata varied by source and participant and was provided uncurated.

Collaborating institutions collected whole blood in K2EDTA tubes following their own protocols. For TCRbeta analysis, collaborator samples were shipped as frozen whole blood, as isolated PBMCs, or as DNA extracted from either sample type. The immunoSEQ Assay, a bias-controlled multiplex PCR, was used to amplify TCRbeta CDR3 regions from genomic DNA. As for how the authors treated the data: The number of nucleated cells in each sample was estimated from the amplification of reference gene primers within the assay. To quantify the absolute abundance of each unique TCRbeta CDR3 rearrangement, sequence reads were collapsed and filtered. For each sample, productive Simpson clonality was calculated as the square root of Simpson's diversity index over productive rearrangements. Here the immuneACCESS table is served through TCRdb, limited to in-frame sequences with V and J called. Missing clones are a known gap in these copies; in checked studies unresolved V genes cover under half, and the rest lacks a known reason. From that table come the V and J calls and clone size; the DNA was used to work out D and trimming. The sample includes fewer than 200,000 clones, with about nine tenths observed a single time. The ten largest make up approximately 0.5% of the sample.

Sequencing was carried out using peripheral blood. The sequence was collected from a man aged 45-60 years with acute or convalescent COVID-19. The V gene is TRBV14 and the J gene is TRBJ2-4; 7 central nucleotides agree with TRBD2. CDR3 sequence: CASSQMGRAGNIQYF. The sequenced DNA is TGTGCCAGCAGCCAAATGGGGAGGGCCGGAAACATTCAGTACTTC.